This T cell receptor (beta chain) was retrieved from a study of T cell responses to AZD1222 COVID-19 vaccine. In the case of this clone: Antigen unknown.

Study-level findings and limits: Along spike, vaccine-associated CD4 TCRs were found throughout, with dominance at 160-218 and 743-854. Just a handful of AZD1222 recipients were seropositive at baseline.

The repertoire was sequenced with immunoSEQ multiplex PCR; TCRdb's copy has only in-frame clones and lacks some. Of 89,000 or so clones in the sample, around 86% are singletons; the top ten hold approximately 7.9%. V was cut by 1 base and J by 5 bases, with 9 bases left in between. This CDR3 has 14 residues. Germline V gene lookup returns CDR1 SEHNR and CDR2 FQNEAQ (reference sequence). This chain links TRBV7-9 with TRBJ1-5, with D unresolved. The sample consisted of peripheral blood, taken on day 0 of AZD1222 vaccination. This clonotype was sampled from an adult in good health. CDR3 sequence: CASSLGGLDQPQHF. The CDR3 DNA is TGTGCCAGCAGCTTAGGGGGTCTGGATCAGCCCCAGCATTTT.